This T cell receptor beta chain was obtained from a study of cytomegalovirus exposure and HLA in healthy donors. Study summary: An early data release held tens of millions of unique TCRs from HLA-typed donors. Broader study findings: Clonal expansion, a later analysis showed, was greater in HLA-associated TCR beta chains than in equally common others. TCR beta V segments were, for the most part, productive about 87% or about 30% of the time in an earlier analysis.

Primers for the PCR totalled 60 Vbeta and 13 Jbeta. Generated by immunoSEQ multiplex PCR, the TCRdb table keeps only in-frame clones and is missing some. The repertoire holds 50,000 to 65,000 clones, roughly 84% seen once, with 2.5% to 3.5% in the top ten. As concerns this clone: What it recognizes is unknown.

Sequenced: PBMCs. The origin of this receptor is a woman younger than 30 in good health and CMV-seronegative.

CDR3 coding DNA: TGTGCCAGTAACCCGCGTGGCAGCGGGAGGGCCGGGCAGTTCTTC. It encodes CASNPRGSGRAGQFF. The chain couples TRBV19 to TRBJ2-1; 10 bases align to TRBD2. V lost 7 bases, J lost 12 bases, and 15 bases stayed unmatched. The germline V gene encodes CDR1 LNHDA and CDR2 SQIVND (reference sequence). This CDR3 has 15 residues.